Each of the 9 T cell receptor beta chains below was sequenced from the same sample in a study of CD8+CD57+ T cells in acquired aplastic anemia. Genomic DNA, serving as template, underwent TCR beta VDJ and CDR3 profiling. TCRdb re-derived calls from the reads in MiXCR, one entry per CDR3 protein. The sample lists 150,000 to 200,000 distinct CDR3 sequences, about three fifths occurring once. Sequences were obtained from sorted CD4+, CD8+, or CD8+CD57+ T cells (not recorded which) from PBMCs. The receptors were gathered from a human donor in good health.

V gene TRBV19 combines with J gene TRBJ2-1; D call uncertain. The V gene's germline CDR1 is LNHDA and CDR2 SQIVND (reference sequence). The CDR3 contains 13 residues. Trimming stripped 7 bases from V and 2 bases from J, with 9 bases between. The CDR3 coding sequence is TGTGCCAGTAATCAGGACCCCTACAATGAGCAGTTCTTC. The encoded protein is CASNQDPYNEQFF.

The V call is TRBV5-6, the J call TRBJ2-5; D remains ambiguous. Germline lookup yields CDR1 SGHDT and CDR2 YYEEEE. Trimming removed 0 bases at V and 4 bases at J, with 7 bases between. The CDR3 extends over 13 amino acids. CDR3 amino acids: CASSLEYSETQYF. CDR3 nucleotide sequence: TGTGCCAGCAGCTTGGAGTATTCAGAGACCCAGTACTTC.

This rearrangement joins TRBV7-2 to TRBJ1-3; TRBD1 might be the D (5 bases). This CDR3 spans 17 amino acids. The germline gives CDR1 SGHTA, CDR2 FQGNSA. The ends were cut back, 7 bases at V and 4 bases at J, with 23 bases in the middle. Written as DNA, the CDR3 is TGTGCCAGCACCGACAAACCTTGGGGACGTTCCGGAAACACCATATATTTT. Its protein is CASTDKPWGRSGNTIYF.

V is TRBV15 and J is TRBJ2-7, with a weak D call TRBD2 (7 bases). The CDR3 has 16 residues. V was cut by 0 bases and J by 3 bases, with 15 bases left in between. CDR1 and CDR2 (germline): LNHNV, YYDKDF (reference sequence). The CDR3: CATSRDRVRGHYEQYF. The CDR3 DNA follows: TGTGCCACCAGCAGAGATCGAGTGCGGGGGCACTACGAGCAGTACTTC.

About this clonotype itself: Germline is not matched at one junction end, which may reflect a read error. The chain uses TRBV20-1 and TRBJ2-5; no definite D call. This CDR3 region has 15 residues. From germline, CDR1 is DFQATT and CDR2 SNEGSKA (reference sequence). The CDR3 region has the DNA TGCAGTGCTAGCGGGTCCCCCGCGGCCCAAGAGGCCCAGTACTTC. Residues: CSASGSPAAQEAQYF.

V gene TRBV2 combines with J gene TRBJ2-1; D might be TRBD2 (7 bases). The V gene's germline CDR1 is SNHLY and CDR2 FYNNEI. This CDR3 contains 16 residues. Deletions cut 1 base from V and 4 bases from J, with 14 bases between. This CDR3 is CASSEDAGAGYNEQFF. CDR3 sequence (DNA): TGTGCCAGCAGTGAAGATGCGGGGGCGGGATACAATGAGCAGTTCTTC.

The CDR3 loop reads CATSDRGQGKTEAFF. DNA of the CDR3: TGTGCCACCAGTGACCGGGGACAGGGGAAAACTGAAGCTTTCTTT. The J gene is TRBJ1-1, the V gene TRBV24-1; 10 positions agree with TRBD1. This CDR3 region has 15 residues. V trimming: 4 bases; J trimming: 5 bases; junction bases outside the gene matches: 6. Germline V gene data show CDR1 as KGHDR and CDR2 as SFDVKD.

This clonotype was recorded at least ten times. The rearrangement uses TRBV19 and TRBJ1-1; the D gene is possibly TRBD1 (5 bases). Germline V gives CDR1 LNHDA, CDR2 SQIVND (reference sequence). This CDR3 has 16 residues. V lost 0 bases to trimming and J lost 0 bases, with 11 bases between them. DNA for the CDR3: TGTGCCAGTAGTATAGATGGGACGGGCCTGAACACTGAAGCTTTCTTT. It translates to CASSIDGTGLNTEAFF.

The CDR3 DNA reads as TGTGCCAGCAGTTACGACAGGGTACAGCCCCAGCATTTT. Its protein is CASSYDRVQPQHF. The chain employs TRBV6-5 and TRBJ1-5; 7 nucleotides agree with TRBD1. CDR1 is MNHEY and CDR2 is SVGAGI in the germline V gene. The length of the CDR3 is 13 residues. With 2 bases clipped from V and 7 bases from J, the junction kept 2 bases outside the gene matches.